These 20 T cell receptor beta chains were all obtained from the same sample, sequenced in a study of T cell repertoires in cytomegalovirus infection. TCRdb fed the reads into MiXCR, producing one record per CDR3 protein. The sample has 85,000 to 120,000 distinct CDR3 sequences; about 17% are singletons. Sequencing used PBMCs. Every receptor here comes from a human donor in good health (CMV status not recorded). Some clones in this sample may be carry-over from other donors' samples.

This clonotype came up a few times. V usage is TRBV5-1 and J usage is TRBJ1-2, with D possibly TRBD1 on 6 matching bases. The CDR3 length is 13 residues. The V end was cut by 3 bases, the J end by 5 bases, with 11 bases between. The germline V gene encodes CDR1 SGHRS and CDR2 YFSETQ. DNA for the CDR3: TGCGCCAGCAGCTCCGGACAGCAGTATGGCTACACCTTC. Protein product: CASSSGQQYGYTF.

V gene TRBV6-2 or TRBV6-3 combines with J gene TRBJ2-5; D is possibly TRBD1 (5 bases). The CDR3 has 16 amino acids. Germline V CDR1 and CDR2: MNHEY, SVGEGT. Between the trimmed V and J ends, which lost 2 bases and 1 base, there was a span of 14 bases. CDR3 sequence: CASSYRAGMAQETQYF. DNA of the CDR3: TGTGCCAGCAGTTACAGGGCAGGGATGGCCCAAGAGACCCAGTACTTC.

A remark on this clonotype: A clone one base away is much larger, so this may be a read error. This rearrangement joins TRBV7-2 to TRBJ2-5; weak D call: TRBD2 (6 bases). The V end was cut by 1 base, the J end by 2 bases, with 11 bases between. Germline loops: CDR1 SGHTA, CDR2 FQGNSA. The CDR3 has 15 residues. DNA for the CDR3: TGTGCCAGCAGCTTAGGGGGGGATTTACAAGAGACCCAGTACTTC. This translates into CASSLGGDLQETQYF.

This clonotype was seen at least ten times. CDR3 region: CASSLPRRLAGGRGEKYF. For the CDR3, the DNA is TGTGCCAGCAGCTTACCGAGGCGTCTAGCGGGGGGCCGGGGAGAAAAGTATTTT. The chain is built from TRBV7-8 and TRBJ2-3; 11 bases line up with TRBD2. V dropped 2 bases and J dropped 13; count of bases not matched to a gene: 20. The CDR3 length is 18 residues. Germline V gene lookup returns CDR1 SGHVS and CDR2 FQNEAQ. The full variable domain, completed using reference TRBV7-8 and TRBJ2-3, is GAGVSQSPRYKVAKRGQDVALRCDPISGHVSLFWYQQALGQGPEFLTYFQNEAQLDKSGLPSDRFFAERPEGSVSTLKIQRTQQEDSAVYLCASSLPRRLAGGRGEKYFGPGTRLTVL.

This clonotype showed up many times. The chain links TRBV7-2 to TRBJ1-5; D unresolved. The CDR3 extends over 14 amino acids. With 5 bases removed from V and 0 bases from J, the gap between germline ends came to 8 bases. The V gene's germline CDR1 is SGHTA and CDR2 FQGNSA. The CDR3 loop is CASSVRYSNQPQHF. CDR3 coding DNA: TGTGCCAGCAGCGTGCGTTATAGCAATCAGCCCCAGCATTTT.

This clonotype was counted many times. The rearrangement links TRBV6-4 to TRBJ2-2; D may be TRBD2 (6 bases). CDR3 length: 16 amino acids. V gave up 3 bases and J gave up 7 bases, with 18 bases separating them. Per the germline V gene, CDR1 is MRHNA and CDR2 is SNTAGT. The CDR3 protein is CASSEPRDPEGGELFF. CDR3 DNA sequence: TGTGCCAGCAGTGAGCCCCGGGACCCGGAGGGCGGGGAGCTGTTTTTT.

A few counts support this clonotype. The rearrangement uses TRBV9 and TRBJ2-5; 13 bases align to TRBD2. The CDR3 loop spans 16 amino acids. The V segment lost 0 bases and the J segment 4 bases; nucleotides outside the gene matches: 3. Germline V gives CDR1 SGDLS, CDR2 YYNGEE. This chain's CDR3 is CASSVATSGGAETQYF. The CDR3 nucleotides are TGTGCCAGCAGCGTAGCAACTAGCGGGGGGGCAGAGACCCAGTACTTC.

CDR3 residues: CASSRPTGYKNIQYF. The CDR3 nucleotides are TGTGCCAGCAGTCGGCCGACAGGTTACAAAAACATTCAGTACTTC. The rearrangement joins TRBV6-2 or TRBV6-3 to TRBJ2-4; tentative D call: TRBD1 (6 bases). The germline V and J ends were trimmed by 5 bases and 3 bases, with 14 bases remaining between them. CDR3 length: 15 residues. CDR1 is MNHEY, CDR2 SVGEGT, per germline.

The J gene is TRBJ2-2, the V gene TRBV12-3 or TRBV12-4, with D perhaps assigned TRBD1 or TRBD2 (5 bases each). The CDR3 runs to 17 residues. The germline V and J ends were trimmed by 5 bases and 0 bases, with 16 bases remaining between them. The CDR3 DNA reads as TGTGCCAGCAGTCCCCCCCGACGGGACCCGAACACCGGGGAGCTGTTTTTT. This translates into CASSPPRRDPNTGELFF.

V is TRBV2 and J is TRBJ1-1; D unclear. The CDR3 has 13 amino acids. Germline loops: CDR1 SNHLY, CDR2 FYNNEI. Trimming stripped 6 bases from V and 1 base from J, with 9 bases between. For the CDR3, the DNA is TGTGCCAGCAGCGCGGACGGGAACACTGAAGCTTTCTTT. Protein: CASSADGNTEAFF.

This clonotype was seen a few times. The V and J genes are TRBV19 and TRBJ1-6; D might be TRBD1 (5 bases). Trimming cost V 4 bases and J 0 bases, with 13 bases left between them. This CDR3 is built from 17 residues. Germline assignment: CDR1 LNHDA and CDR2 SQIVND (reference sequence). The CDR3 sequence is CASSTPGPTSYNSPLHF. The CDR3 DNA follows: TGTGCCAGTAGTACCCCAGGGCCGACCTCCTATAATTCACCCCTCCACTTT.

This clonotype showed up just a few times. The chain carries TRBV28 and TRBJ1-5; 7 bases agree with TRBD1. There are 14 residues in the CDR3. After removal of 5 bases from V and 3 bases from J, the junction contained 4 bases not matched to a gene. Germline CDR1 is MDHEN and CDR2 is SYDVKM. Here the CDR3 reads CASSLTGVNQPQHF. In nucleotides, the CDR3 is TGTGCCAGCAGTCTCACAGGGGTCAATCAGCCCCAGCATTTT.

This clonotype was recorded many times. The chain couples TRBV7-9 to TRBJ1-5, with TRBD1 matching over 7 bases. Germline trimming cut 7 bases from V and 6 bases from J; bases unmatched to any gene: 12. Germline V CDR1 and CDR2: SEHNR, FQNEAQ (reference sequence). The CDR3 sequence is 15 residues long. CDR3: CASTQGEGAGQPQHF. The CDR3 bases are TGTGCCAGCACCCAGGGGGAGGGGGCTGGTCAGCCCCAGCATTTT.

This clonotype appeared many times. The CDR3 DNA is TGTGCCAGCAGACCTTTAGCGGGGGGCCCAGATACGCAGTATTTT. Its protein is CASRPLAGGPDTQYF. The rearrangement joins TRBV6-6 to TRBJ2-3, with 10 bases that match TRBD2. The germline gives CDR1 MNHNY, CDR2 SVGAGI (reference sequence). The CDR3 has 15 amino acids. Trimming cost V 6 bases and J 4 bases; bases outside gene matches: 7.

This rearrangement joins TRBV5-4 to TRBJ1-2; D not resolved. Looked up from germline, CDR1 is SGHNT and CDR2 is YYREEE (reference sequence). Trimming left V 0 bases short and J 1 base short, with 10 bases between. The CDR3 runs 15 residues. The CDR3 region is CASSLVGVFNYGYTF. The CDR3 nucleotides read TGTGCCAGCAGCTTGGTGGGCGTCTTTAACTATGGCTACACCTTC.

This clonotype was counted many times. The chain carries TRBV28 and TRBJ2-7; 7 bases line up with TRBD1. V was pared by 4 bases and J by 3 bases, with 6 bases of the junction left unmatched. Germline V gene data show CDR1 as MDHEN and CDR2 as SYDVKM. The CDR3 length is 14 residues. The CDR3 sequence: CASSSSTGVYEQYF. For the CDR3, the DNA is TGTGCCAGCAGTTCCTCTACAGGGGTCTACGAGCAGTACTTC.

In its sample, this clonotype was seen a few times. The chain employs TRBV30 and TRBJ1-2; D perhaps matches TRBD1 (6 bases). Trimming cost V 0 bases and J 0 bases, with 11 bases left between them. The germline CDR1 and CDR2 sequences are GTSNPN and SVGIG (reference sequence). The CDR3 has 15 amino acids. The CDR3 loop is CAWSVPGAANYGYTF. DNA for the CDR3: TGTGCCTGGAGTGTACCGGGGGCGGCTAACTATGGCTACACCTTC. Full variable domain (rest looked up from reference TRBV30 and TRBJ1-2): SQTIHQWPATLVQPVGSPLSLECTVEGTSNPNLYWYRQAAGRGLQLLFYSVGIGQISSEVPQNLSASRPQDRQFILSSKKLLLSDSGFYLCAWSVPGAANYGYTFGSGTRLTVV.

This clonotype was seen only a few times. The V gene is TRBV7-8, the J gene TRBJ1-4; 8 bases match TRBD1. Germline CDR1 and CDR2: SGHVS and FQNEAQ. Trimming cost V 5 bases and J 8 bases; bases outside gene matches: 7. The CDR3 loop spans 14 amino acids. Written as DNA, the CDR3 is TGTGCCAGCAGCCTCGACAGGGGAGTAGAAAAACTGTTTTTT. Residues: CASSLDRGVEKLFF.

As regards this clonotype: A much larger clone lies one base from this, so it may be a read error. The chain recombines TRBV28 with TRBJ1-5, with D possibly TRBD1 on 5 matching bases. The CDR3 spans 14 residues. V was clipped by 7 bases and J by 6 bases, with 16 bases between them. Germline CDR1 and CDR2: MDHEN and SYDVKM. CDR3 residues: CASNSVGTLQPQHF. The CDR3 nucleotides are TGTGCCAGCAACTCCGTGGGGACTCTTCAGCCCCAGCATTTT.

This clonotype has a count of ten or more. This sequence joins TRBV7-2 and TRBJ2-6, with D hard to call. This CDR3 has 15 amino acids. Deletions cut 3 bases from V and 1 base from J, with 7 bases between. The germline V gene has CDR1 SGHTA and CDR2 FQGNSA. The DNA of the CDR3 is TGTGCCAGCAGCTTCCTGAGGTCTGGGGCCAACGTCCTGACTTTC. Amino acid sequence: CASSFLRSGANVLTF.